The clone carrying this TCR beta chain was counted a few times. The antigen is undetermined. This sample is part of a study of T-cell memory formation after mild COVID-19. In TCRdb, the 5' RACE reads were re-called with MiXCR into one record per CDR3 protein. The sample gives 550,000 to 650,000 distinct CDR3 sequences, about 18% of which show up once; about 7.5% is in the top ten. Study results and caveats: Nothing showed for sure that second-wave clones peaking on day 37 were SARS-CoV-2 specific. Contracting clones, day 15 to 85, had balanced CD4/CD8, and later expanders favored CD4+.

The CDR3 has 13 amino acids. V shed 6 bases and J shed 7 bases, with 16 bases lying between them. Germline CDR1 SGHDT, CDR2 YYEEEE. The chain links TRBV5-6 to TRBJ1-1; tentative D call: TRBD1 (5 bases). This TCR was sampled from an adult woman who had mild COVID-19 (a few samples of this study predate the infection). Cell type and time point are not known. Sequenced: PBMCs or a T cell subset sorted from them (not recorded which). CDR3 in amino acids: CASTNGLQGEAFF. The DNA of the CDR3 is TGTGCCAGCACGAACGGACTCCAGGGTGAAGCTTTCTTT.